These T cell receptor beta chains were read from a single sample in a study of cytomegalovirus exposure and HLA in healthy donors. The protocol was immunoSEQ multiplex PCR, while the TCRdb copy is restricted to in-frame clones and leaves out a portion. The table lists 150,000 to 170,000 clones, over 60% of them singletons. The sequenced sample was PBMCs. The receptor set was obtained from a woman aged 35 to 49 in good health and CMV-seronegative. The CDR3 runs from the conserved cysteine through the conserved F or W. Fields, in order: clone size, V gene, D gene, J gene, CDR3 DNA, CDR3 protein. A D gene is named only where the DNA matches it firmly. The size of a clone is reported for some rows only, either as once, few or many, or as a class for expanded clones.

abundance: NA
v_gene: TRBV14
d_gene: NA
j_gene: TRBJ1-1
CDR3nt: TGTGCCAGCAGCCGACAGTCGAACACTGAAGCTTTCTTT
CDR3aa: CASSRQSNTEAFF

abundance: NA
v_gene: TRBV6-1
d_gene: NA
j_gene: TRBJ2-5
CDR3nt: TGTGCCAGCAGTGTTTGGCGATCGACATCCCAAGAGACCCAGTACTTC
CDR3aa: CASSVWRSTSQETQYF

abundance: NA
v_gene: TRBV15
d_gene: TRBD1
j_gene: TRBJ2-1
CDR3nt: TGTGCCACCAGCCTGGACAGGGGAACCTACAATGAGCAGTTCTTC
CDR3aa: CATSLDRGTYNEQFF

abundance: NA
v_gene: TRBV7-2
d_gene: NA
j_gene: TRBJ1-6
CDR3nt: TGTGCCAGCAGCCCAAGGAGCTCCTATAATTCACCCCTCCACTTT
CDR3aa: CASSPRSSYNSPLHF

abundance: NA
v_gene: TRBV5-1
d_gene: NA
j_gene: TRBJ2-7
CDR3nt: TGCGCCAGCAGCCCCGGGACCTACGAGCAGTACTTC
CDR3aa: CASSPGTYEQYF

abundance: once
v_gene: TRBV2
d_gene: TRBD2
j_gene: TRBJ2-1
CDR3nt: TGTGCCAGCAGTGATAGCGGGGGTGAGCAGTTCTTC
CDR3aa: CASSDSGGEQFF

abundance: few
v_gene: TRBV5-3
d_gene: NA
j_gene: TRBJ1-6
CDR3nt: TGTGCCAGAACCTCACGACAGTGGCGGTATTCACCCCTCCACTTT
CDR3aa: CARTSRQWRYSPLHF

abundance: NA
v_gene: TRBV11-3
d_gene: TRBD1
j_gene: TRBJ1-4
CDR3nt: TGTGCCAGCAGCGGTAGCAGGGGGAGCTGGGATGAAAAACTGTTTTTT
CDR3aa: CASSGSRGSWDEKLFF

abundance: NA
v_gene: TRBV27
d_gene: NA
j_gene: TRBJ2-2
CDR3nt: TGTGCCAGCAGGAGGGGGGGCATGGCCGGGGAGCTGTTTTTT
CDR3aa: CASRRGGMAGELFF

abundance: NA
v_gene: TRBV7-8
d_gene: TRBD1
j_gene: TRBJ2-7
CDR3nt: TGTGCCAGCAGCTTAGCGCGGGACAGGGGGCATCGGAAAGAGCAGTACTTC
CDR3aa: CASSLARDRGHRKEQYF

abundance: NA
v_gene: TRBV28
d_gene: TRBD2
j_gene: TRBJ2-7
CDR3nt: TGTGCCAGCAGCTCAGGACTAGCGGGAGTATGGAGCTCCTACGAGCAGTACTTC
CDR3aa: CASSSGLAGVWSSYEQYF

abundance: NA
v_gene: TRBV5-1
d_gene: NA
j_gene: TRBJ2-1
CDR3nt: TGCGCCAGCAGCTCTGGACTAAACCCATCCTACAATGAGCAGTTCTTC
CDR3aa: CASSSGLNPSYNEQFF

abundance: NA
v_gene: TRBV2
d_gene: NA
j_gene: TRBJ1-2
CDR3nt: TGTGCCAGCAGTGAGGAAGTGATGGCAGGGGCGAACTATGGCTACACCTTC
CDR3aa: CASSEEVMAGANYGYTF

abundance: few
v_gene: TRBV4-2
d_gene: NA
j_gene: TRBJ2-1
CDR3nt: TGTGCCAGCAGCGGGCCGGGGGAATCCTACAATGAGCAGTTCTTC
CDR3aa: CASSGPGESYNEQFF

abundance: NA
v_gene: TRBV5-1
d_gene: NA
j_gene: TRBJ2-7
CDR3nt: TGCGCCAGCAGCTCTGGTGGGACAAATTCCTACGAGCAGTACTTC
CDR3aa: CASSSGGTNSYEQYF

abundance: NA
v_gene: TRBV6-5
d_gene: NA
j_gene: TRBJ1-1
CDR3nt: TGTGCCAGCAGTGAGACTAGGAACACTGAAGCTTTCTTT
CDR3aa: CASSETRNTEAFF

abundance: NA
v_gene: TRBV6-5
d_gene: TRBD2
j_gene: TRBJ2-5
CDR3nt: TGTGCCAGCTCGCGGGGGGACACATACCAAGAGACCCAGTACTTC
CDR3aa: CASSRGDTYQETQYF

abundance: NA
v_gene: TRBV4-2
d_gene: TRBD1
j_gene: TRBJ1-2
CDR3nt: TGTGCCAGCAGCCAAGACCCCGCCGGGACAGGGGGTAACTATGGCTACACCTTC
CDR3aa: CASSQDPAGTGGNYGYTF

abundance: NA
v_gene: TRBV27
d_gene: NA
j_gene: TRBJ2-7
CDR3nt: TGTGCCAGCAGTTTTGCGGGGACTGCCTACGAGCAGTACTTC
CDR3aa: CASSFAGTAYEQYF

abundance: NA
v_gene: TRBV6-1
d_gene: NA
j_gene: TRBJ2-5
CDR3nt: TGTGCCAGCAGTGAAGTTGGCCCAGAGACCCAGTACTTC
CDR3aa: CASSEVGPETQYF

abundance: once
v_gene: TRBV6-1
d_gene: NA
j_gene: TRBJ2-3
CDR3nt: TGTGCCAGCAGTGATGGGGAGGGGGGGGCCGGAGCAGATACGCAGTATTTT
CDR3aa: CASSDGEGGAGADTQYF

abundance: NA
v_gene: TRBV4-2
d_gene: NA
j_gene: TRBJ1-3
CDR3nt: TGTGCCAGCAGCCAAGTACTGTTTCACTCTGGAAACACCATATATTTT
CDR3aa: CASSQVLFHSGNTIYF

abundance: NA
v_gene: TRBV6-6
d_gene: NA
j_gene: TRBJ1-1
CDR3nt: TGTGCCAGCAGTCCACAGTCATCTGAAGCTTTCTTT
CDR3aa: CASSPQSSEAFF

abundance: few
v_gene: TRBV7-9
d_gene: NA
j_gene: TRBJ2-3
CDR3nt: TGTGCCAGCAGCTTAGCGGGTTTTTCGGAGTTTACGCAGTATTTT
CDR3aa: CASSLAGFSEFTQYF

abundance: few
v_gene: TRBV18
d_gene: TRBD1
j_gene: TRBJ1-1
CDR3nt: TGTGCCAGCTCACCACCAAGGACAGGAACCTTGAACACTGAAGCTTTCTTT
CDR3aa: CASSPPRTGTLNTEAFF

abundance: few
v_gene: TRBV6-5
d_gene: NA
j_gene: TRBJ1-2
CDR3nt: TGTGCCAGTAAAGTTACGGCACAGGGATTTGGCTACACCTTC
CDR3aa: CASKVTAQGFGYTF

abundance: NA
v_gene: TRBV7-8
d_gene: NA
j_gene: TRBJ2-7
CDR3nt: TGTGCCAGCAGCCTACCCTTCGGGGAGCAGTACTTC
CDR3aa: CASSLPFGEQYF

abundance: few
v_gene: TRBV19
d_gene: TRBD1
j_gene: TRBJ1-5
CDR3nt: TGTGCCAGTAGTATTGGGGGACAGGGCTATAGCAATCAGCCCCAGCATTTT
CDR3aa: CASSIGGQGYSNQPQHF

abundance: NA
v_gene: TRBV27
d_gene: TRBD1
j_gene: TRBJ2-7
CDR3nt: TGTGCCAGCAGTTTAATCGTGGGACAGGGATACGAGCAGTACTTC
CDR3aa: CASSLIVGQGYEQYF